The rows below give T cell receptor beta chains drawn from one sample of a study of regulatory T cells in long-lasting Graves disease. TCRdb called the multiplex PCR reads again in MiXCR, with one record for every CDR3 protein. Among fewer than 550,000 distinct CDR3 sequences, approximately 16% were seen once, and the ten largest hold approximately 25%. This same sample was also taken into another study, of T cells in Graves' hyperthyroidism and ophthalmopathy.

Sequenced material: peripheral blood mononuclear cells (PBMCs), taken at new diagnosis, from a patient treated with antithyroid drugs. Receptors originate from a woman aged 35 to 59 with Graves disease. Each CDR3 is given with its conserved first and last residue. D genes are given only for firm matches. The size of a clone is reported for some rows only, either as once, few or many, or as a class for expanded clones.

D gene | J gene | V gene | clone size | CDR3 protein | CDR3 DNA
NA | TRBJ1-2 | TRBV29-1 | NA | CSAMTDNGYTF | TGCAGCGCAATGACAGACAATGGCTACACCTTC
NA | TRBJ2-5 | TRBV4-1 | NA | CASSQVSGSQETQYF | TGCGCCAGCAGCCAAGTTTCAGGGTCCCAAGAGACCCAGTACTTC
NA | TRBJ1-1 | TRBV5-8 | few | CASSLVGRWEGVTEAFF | TGTGCCAGCAGCTTGGTTGGGCGTTGGGAGGGGGTCACTGAAGCTTTCTTT
NA | TRBJ2-5 | TRBV7-9 | few | CASSGTVGETQYF | TGTGCCAGCTCCGGGACCGTCGGGGAGACCCAGTACTTC
TRBD2 | TRBJ2-1 | TRBV7-9 | many | CALSGTSGGRDYNEQFF | TGTGCCCTCTCCGGGACTAGCGGGGGCCGGGACTACAATGAGCAGTTCTTC
NA | TRBJ1-1 | TRBV4-1 | NA | CASSQDPLNTEAFF | TGCGCCAGCAGCCAAGATCCCTTGAACACTGAAGCTTTCTTT
NA | TRBJ1-2 | TRBV10-3 | NA | CAISGPGLDNYGYTF | TGTGCCATCAGCGGCCCAGGGTTGGATAACTATGGCTACACCTTC
NA | TRBJ2-1 | TRBV12-5 | NA | CASGLNLLSSYNEQFF | TGTGCTAGTGGTTTGAACCTGCTAAGCTCCTACAATGAGCAGTTCTTC
NA | TRBJ1-1 | TRBV6-1 | many | CASSDPNMNTEAFF | TGTGCCAGCAGTGACCCGAACATGAACACTGAAGCTTTCTTT
TRBD1 | TRBJ1-2 | TRBV27 | few | CASSLIEGGGRIHGYTF | TGTGCCAGCAGTTTAATTGAGGGAGGGGGCCGCATTCATGGCTACACCTTC
NA | TRBJ2-7 | TRBV28 | many | CASSSYGAAERAYEQYF | TGTGCCAGCAGTTCCTATGGGGCCGCGGAGAGGGCCTACGAGCAGTACTTC
NA | TRBJ1-2 | TRBV6-1 | many | CASSDGPNYGYTF | TGTGCCAGCAGTGACGGACCTAACTATGGCTACACCTTC
TRBD2 | TRBJ2-6 | TRBV30 | NA | CAWSVLAGASGANVLTF | TGTGCCTGGAGTGTACTAGCGGGGGCCTCTGGGGCCAACGTCCTGACTTTC
NA | TRBJ1-3 | TRBV6-1 | many | CASSELGSGNTIYF | TGTGCCAGCAGTGAACTAGGCTCTGGAAACACCATATATTTT
TRBD1 | TRBJ1-6 | TRBV27 | few | CASSYGTGSPNSPLHF | TGTGCCAGCAGTTACGGGACAGGGAGCCCCAATTCACCCCTCCACTTT
NA | TRBJ2-1 | TRBV6-2/TRBV6-3 | many | CASSLWGHRSEQFF | TGTGCCAGCAGCCTGTGGGGGCACCGGAGTGAGCAGTTCTTC
NA | TRBJ1-3 | TRBV7-9 | NA | CASSPPGSVTGNTIYF | TGTGCCAGCAGCCCCCCCGGCAGCGTAACGGGAAACACCATATATTTT
TRBD2 | TRBJ2-1 | TRBV3-1 | NA | CASSQTSGGSNEQFF | TGTGCCAGCAGCCAGACTAGCGGGGGGTCGAATGAGCAGTTCTTC
TRBD1 | TRBJ1-4 | TRBV6-1 | NA | CASRRGQDLLEKLFF | TGTGCCAGCAGACGCGGACAGGATCTTCTCGAAAAACTGTTTTTT
NA | TRBJ1-6 | TRBV11-2 | NA | CASRKAGEAGPSYNSPLHF | TGTGCCAGCAGAAAAGCGGGTGAGGCAGGGCCCTCCTATAATTCACCCCTCCACTTT
NA | TRBJ1-2 | TRBV6-1 | many | CASSPTGTPNYGYTF | TGTGCCAGCAGTCCCACAGGGACACCTAACTATGGCTACACCTTC
TRBD2 | TRBJ2-7 | TRBV4-1 | NA | CASSSWTSGGSYEQYF | TGCGCCAGCAGCTCCTGGACTAGCGGGGGTTCCTACGAGCAGTACTTC
NA | TRBJ1-2 | TRBV13 | few | CASSLAVHYTF | TGTGCCAGCAGCTTAGCGGTTCACTACACCTTC
TRBD1 | TRBJ1-2 | TRBV13 | many | CASSLGYLTGGGGYTF | TGTGCCAGCAGCTTAGGATACCTGACAGGGGGCGGTGGCTACACCTTC
NA | TRBJ2-5 | TRBV27 | many | CASSLSPAQETQYF | TGTGCCAGCAGTTTATCTCCAGCCCAAGAGACCCAGTACTTC
NA | TRBJ1-1 | TRBV5-1 | many | CASIGSSGTEAFF | TGCGCCAGCATAGGGAGTTCGGGCACTGAAGCTTTCTTT
TRBD2 | TRBJ2-1 | TRBV10-3 | few | CAISGTSGGALNEQFF | TGTGCCATCAGTGGGACTAGCGGGGGGGCTTTGAATGAGCAGTTCTTC
NA | TRBJ1-5 | TRBV6-2/TRBV6-3 | few | CASSEKGGNQPQHF | TGTGCCAGCAGCGAGAAGGGCGGCAATCAGCCCCAGCATTTT
NA | TRBJ2-3 | TRBV18 | NA | CASSPVVIPPDTQYF | TGTGCCAGCTCACCAGTTGTTATCCCCCCAGATACGCAGTATTTT
NA | TRBJ2-2 | TRBV29-1 | NA | CSVFRTGGGELFF | TGCAGCGTTTTTCGGACCGGAGGCGGGGAGCTGTTTTTT
NA | TRBJ2-2 | TRBV20-1 | many | CSARLRGPGTGELFF | TGCAGTGCTAGACTCCGGGGCCCAGGCACCGGGGAGCTGTTTTTT
TRBD2 | TRBJ2-1 | TRBV20-1 | many | CSARDLERGGGQFF | TGCAGTGCTAGAGATTTAGAGCGTGGCGGGGGGCAGTTCTTC
NA | TRBJ1-2 | TRBV3-1 | many | CASSQVTWDGGYTF | TGTGCCAGCAGCCAAGTGACATGGGACGGTGGCTACACCTTC
NA | TRBJ1-2 | TRBV15 | many | CATSLSGSYGYTF | TGTGCCACCAGTCTTTCAGGGAGCTATGGCTACACCTTC
NA | TRBJ1-5 | TRBV6-1 | NA | CASSEWDNSNQPQHF | TGTGCCAGCAGTGAATGGGACAATAGCAATCAGCCCCAGCATTTT
NA | TRBJ2-3 | TRBV28 | many | CASSSLGYTQYF | TGTGCCAGCAGTTCCCTCGGGTATACGCAGTATTTT
NA | TRBJ2-1 | TRBV30 | many | CAWSRATYNEQFF | TGTGCCTGGAGTCGCGCGACCTACAATGAGCAGTTCTTC
NA | TRBJ2-5 | TRBV5-6 | NA | CASSLDLVETQYF | TGTGCCAGCAGCTTGGATCTAGTAGAGACCCAGTACTTC
NA | TRBJ2-5 | TRBV3-1 | once | CASSRIGGQQETQYF | TGTGCCAGCAGCCGAATCGGGGGACAACAAGAGACCCAGTACTTC
NA | TRBJ2-5 | TRBV12-3/TRBV12-4 | NA | CASSLGGLGAQYF | TGTGCCAGCAGTTTGGGGGGTTTGGGGGCCCAGTACTTC
NA | TRBJ1-6 | TRBV13 | many | CASSLRNSPLHF | TGTGCCAGCAGCTTGAGGAATTCACCCCTCCACTTT
NA | TRBJ2-2 | TRBV12-3/TRBV12-4 | many | CASTDRGELFF | TGTGCCAGCACGGACCGGGGGGAGCTGTTTTTT
NA | TRBJ1-4 | TRBV5-1 | NA | CASSLSDGPTNEKLFF | TGCGCCAGCAGCTTGAGTGACGGTCCAACTAATGAAAAACTGTTTTTT
NA | TRBJ1-5 | TRBV20-1 | many | CSARDEDRPLGPQHF | TGCAGTGCTAGAGATGAGGACAGACCCTTAGGGCCCCAGCATTTT
TRBD1 | TRBJ1-1 | TRBV7-9 | few | CATRQGGGTEAFF | TGTGCCACCCGACAGGGAGGAGGGACTGAAGCTTTCTTT
NA | TRBJ2-2 | TRBV5-1 | many | CASSRANTGELFF | TGCGCCAGCAGTCGGGCGAACACCGGGGAGCTGTTTTTT
NA | TRBJ1-2 | TRBV28 | many | CASSPPRPRYGYTF | TGTGCCAGCAGTCCCCCCAGACCGCGCTATGGCTACACCTTC
TRBD2 | TRBJ2-1 | TRBV7-3 | NA | CASSPSDSSGGGEQFF | TGTGCCAGCAGCCCGTCGGACTCGTCGGGGGGGGGTGAGCAGTTCTTC
TRBD1 | TRBJ2-1 | TRBV6-2/TRBV6-3 | many | CASSPGDRGRNYNEQFF | TGTGCCAGCAGTCCCGGGGACAGGGGACGCAACTACAATGAGCAGTTCTTC
NA | TRBJ2-3 | TRBV13 | many | CASSLRTDTQYF | TGTGCCAGCAGCTTAAGAACAGATACGCAGTATTTT
NA | TRBJ1-3 | TRBV13 | many | CASSLDSVSGNTIYF | TGTGCCAGCAGCCTGGACAGTGTCTCTGGAAACACCATATATTTT
TRBD2 | TRBJ2-3 | TRBV5-1 | few | CASSLGLGNSGASTDTQYF | TGCGCCAGCAGCTTGGGCCTCGGGAATAGCGGGGCCAGCACAGATACGCAGTATTTT
NA | TRBJ1-4 | TRBV2 | many | CASRQPKQDRPATNEKLFF | TGTGCCAGCAGGCAACCAAAACAGGACCGCCCTGCAACTAATGAAAAACTGTTTTTT
TRBD1 | TRBJ1-6 | TRBV7-2 | few | CASSQKDRAWNSPLHF | TGTGCCAGTAGCCAAAAGGACAGGGCTTGGAATTCACCCCTCCACTTT
NA | TRBJ1-1 | TRBV20-1 | few | CSAGAGALETEAFF | TGCAGTGCAGGGGCGGGGGCTCTTGAGACTGAAGCTTTCTTT